These 27 T cell receptor beta chains were all obtained from the same sample, sequenced in a study of blood T cell repertoires in COVID-19 (TCRdb year 2020). The library was produced with the immunoSEQ multiplex PCR assay. Imported from immuneACCESS, the table was reduced by TCRdb to in-frame sequences with V and J called. These copies leave out some clones; in studies compared against another copy, an unresolved V gene accounts for under half, and the cause of the remainder is not known. This sample comprises over 100,000 clones, approximately 85% of them detected only once. The ten biggest clones cover approximately 10% of the sample. The sequenced material came from peripheral blood. Receptors originate from a man of 80 years or more with acute or convalescent COVID-19.

This chain connects TRBV14 to TRBJ1-1, with 7 bases identical to TRBD1. Germline V gene lookup returns CDR1 SGHDN and CDR2 FVKESK. The CDR3 consists of 15 residues. Losses at the gene ends were 4 bases for V and 3 bases for J; bases not matched to a gene: 8. The CDR3 DNA sequence: TGTGCCAGCAGCCCAGACAGGGAAAGGTACACTGAAGCTTTCTTT. As protein: CASSPDRERYTEAFF.

The gene calls are TRBV18 and TRBJ2-1, with D perhaps matching TRBD1 (6 bases). Germline CDR1 KGHSH, CDR2 LQKENI. CDR3 size: 16 residues. The ends were cut back, 1 base at V and 4 bases at J, with 14 bases in the middle. CDR3 nucleotide sequence: TGTGCCAGCTCACCACTCGGATTAGGGGGATACAATGAGCAGTTCTTC. This translates into CASSPLGLGGYNEQFF.

The V gene is TRBV14, the J gene TRBJ1-2, with a possible D match to TRBD1 (5 bases). There are 14 residues in the CDR3. Germline CDR1 SGHDN, CDR2 FVKESK. V was cut by 1 base and J by 4 bases, with 10 bases left in between. The chain's CDR3 is CASSQGEGPYGYTF. CDR3 nucleotides: TGTGCCAGCAGCCAAGGGGAGGGACCCTATGGCTACACCTTC.

The chain links TRBV4-1 to TRBJ1-2, with 8 bases identical to TRBD1. V shed 1 base, J shed 4 bases, and the junction held 5 bases outside the gene matches. The germline gives CDR1 MGHRA, CDR2 YSYEKL. The CDR3 sequence is 15 residues long. The CDR3 sequence is CASSQGQGAGYGYTF. CDR3 DNA sequence: TGCGCCAGCAGCCAAGGCCAGGGGGCTGGCTATGGCTACACCTTC.

The gene calls are TRBV15 and TRBJ1-1, with 7 bases fitting TRBD1. The CDR3 has 16 residues. CDR1 is LNHNV, CDR2 YYDKDF, per germline (reference sequence). The trim removed 1 base at V and 6 bases at J, leaving 11 bases unmatched. The chain's CDR3 is CATSRVPAGGKSEAFF. In DNA, the CDR3 is TGTGCCACCAGCAGAGTCCCCGCAGGGGGGAAGTCTGAAGCTTTCTTT.

This clone was recorded once. The V gene is TRBV5-6, the J gene TRBJ1-1, with a possible D match to TRBD1 (5 bases). Germline V gives CDR1 SGHDT, CDR2 YYEEEE. There are 15 residues in the CDR3. The V end lost 4 bases, the J end lost 2 bases, and 15 bases lay between the germline ends. CDR3 coding DNA: TGTGCCAGCAGCCCGGCGGGGGGATTTAACACTGAAGCTTTCTTT. This encodes CASSPAGGFNTEAFF.

The V and J genes are TRBV5-1 and TRBJ1-6; 7 bases fit TRBD1. J lost 5 bases, V lost 0 bases, and 2 bases had no gene match. This CDR3 contains 15 residues. Germline V gives CDR1 SGHRS, CDR2 YFSETQ. As DNA, the CDR3 is TGCGCCAGCAGCTTGGCGACAGGGAATAATTCACCCCTCCACTTT. Protein sequence: CASSLATGNNSPLHF.

The chain is built from TRBV7-2 and TRBJ1-4, with a tentative D call TRBD1 (5 bases). The CDR3 is 15 residues long. The germline gives CDR1 SGHTA, CDR2 FQGNSA. The ends were cut back, 5 bases at V and 0 bases at J, with 10 bases in the middle. The CDR3 spells CASSGPGSTNEKLFF. DNA for the CDR3: TGTGCCAGCAGCGGACCAGGGTCAACTAATGAAAAACTGTTTTTT.

The rearrangement uses TRBV6-2 or TRBV6-3 and TRBJ2-7; 7 bases are a match to TRBD1. The CDR3 covers 14 residues. Looked up from germline, CDR1 is MNHEY and CDR2 is SVGEGT. Trimming cost V 6 bases and J 1 base; bases outside gene matches: 6. The CDR3: CASSRGQQSYEQYF. DNA for the CDR3: TGTGCCAGCAGCAGGGGACAGCAATCCTACGAGCAGTACTTC.

This chain joins TRBV28 and TRBJ1-2; D is undetermined. Germline-derived CDR1 and CDR2 are MDHEN and SYDVKM. The V end lost 11 bases, the J end lost 4 bases, and 14 bases lay between the germline ends. This CDR3 has 12 amino acids. CDR3 nucleotide sequence: TGTGCCGCGGGAAGCCCTGGCTATGGCTACACCTTC. It yields the protein CAAGSPGYGYTF.

The chain carries TRBV19 and TRBJ2-3, with D possibly TRBD1 on 6 matching bases. CDR3 length: 15 residues. Germline V gene data show CDR1 as LNHDA and CDR2 as SQIVND (reference sequence). V was shortened by 3 bases and J by 0 bases, with 10 bases between the two germline ends. The CDR3 DNA reads TGTGCCAGTAGTATTAAGGGGGTTAGCACAGATACGCAGTATTTT. It codes for CASSIKGVSTDTQYF. Looking up the rest from reference TRBV19 and TRBJ2-3 gives the full variable domain: DGGITQSPKYLFRKEGQNVTLSCEQNLNHDAMYWYRQDPGQGLRLIYYSQIVNDFQKGDIAEGYSVSREKKESFPLTVTSAQKNPTAFYLCASSIKGVSTDTQYFGPGTRLTVL.

This clone was observed once. The genes are TRBV7-3 and TRBJ1-1; TRBD1 might be the D (5 bases). The CDR3 consists of 13 residues. Germline CDR1 reads SGHTA; CDR2 reads FQGTGA. V lost 8 bases to trimming and J lost 1 base, with 11 bases between them. CDR3 sequence: CASALRENTEAFF. CDR3 bases: TGTGCCAGCGCACTCAGGGAGAACACTGAAGCTTTCTTT.

V and J are TRBV3-1 (or the pseudogene TRBV3-2) and TRBJ2-1; a weak D match, TRBD2 (6 bases). Trimming shortened V by 6 bases and J by 12 bases, and 36 bases separated the two germline ends. CDR3 length: 19 amino acids. The V gene's germline CDR1 is LGHDT and CDR2 YNNKEL (reference sequence). The CDR3 here is CASRNPRKSSTSPTQVQFF. CDR3 in DNA: TGTGCCAGCAGGAACCCCAGGAAGTCAAGCACTAGCCCAACTCAGGTGCAGTTCTTC.

This rearrangement joins TRBV7-9 to TRBJ2-7, with a possible D match to TRBD2 (6 bases). The CDR3 is made up of 15 amino acids. The V and J ends lost 5 bases and 6 bases respectively, with 20 bases between them. Germline V gives CDR1 SEHNR, CDR2 FQNEAQ (reference sequence). The CDR3 loop reads CASSPSGRGSGEQYF. CDR3 coding DNA: TGTGCCAGCAGCCCCTCCGGGAGAGGGTCGGGCGAGCAGTACTTC.

V usage is TRBV9 and J usage is TRBJ2-5; D uncertain. Germline CDR1 reads SGDLS; CDR2 reads YYNGEE. The CDR3 contains 14 residues. The ends were cut back, 0 bases at V and 4 bases at J, with 10 bases in the middle. CDR3: CASSVAVGPETQYF. CDR3 DNA: TGTGCCAGCAGCGTAGCTGTGGGCCCAGAGACCCAGTACTTC. The full variable domain, rest sourced from reference TRBV9 and TRBJ2-5, is DSGVTQTPKHLITATGQRVTLRCSPRSGDLSVYWYQQSLDQGLQFLIQYYNGEERAKGNILERFSAQQFPDLHSELNLSSLELGDSALYFCASSVAVGPETQYFGPGTRLLVL.

This clone was picked up one time. The V gene is TRBV7-9, the J gene TRBJ2-2, with 7 bases lining up with TRBD2. J was trimmed by 7 bases and V by 6 bases; bases with no gene match: 17. Germline CDR1 and CDR2: SEHNR and FQNEAQ (reference sequence). The CDR3 is made up of 17 amino acids. CDR3 sequence reads: CASSQTPGGRRGGELFF. Written as DNA, the CDR3 is TGTGCCAGCAGTCAAACACCGGGAGGCAGACGAGGCGGGGAGCTGTTTTTT.

V and J are TRBV5-8 and TRBJ1-1; D is possibly TRBD1 (5 bases). Trimming shortened V by 9 bases and J by 0 bases, and 12 bases separated the two germline ends. Germline lookup yields CDR1 SGHTS and CDR2 YDEGEE. The CDR3 spans 13 residues. The chain's CDR3 is CAIDQGMNTEAFF. DNA of the CDR3: TGTGCCATCGATCAGGGTATGAACACTGAAGCTTTCTTT. Filled out from reference TRBV5-8 and TRBJ1-1, the complete variable domain reads EAGVTQSPTHLIKTRGQQATLRCSPISGHTSVYWYQQALGLGLQFLLWYDEGEERNRGNFPPRFSGRQFPNYSSELNVNALELEDSALYLCAIDQGMNTEAFFGQGTRLTVV.

The V and J genes are TRBV7-6 and TRBJ1-2; 11 nucleotides agree with TRBD1. The J segment lost 7 bases and the V segment lost 4 bases, leaving 2 bases of the junction unmatched. The CDR3 sequence is 13 residues long. Germline CDR1 SGHVS, CDR2 FNYEAQ. CDR3 nucleotide sequence: TGTGCCAGCAGCTCAGGGACAGGGGGTGGCTACACCTTC. Residues: CASSSGTGGGYTF. Supplemented by reference TRBV7-6 and TRBJ1-2, the full variable domain reads GAGVSQSPRYKVTKRGQDVALRCDPISGHVSLYWYRQALGQGPEFLTYFNYEAQQDKSGLPNDRFSAERPEGSISTLTIQRTEQRDSAMYRCASSSGTGGGYTFGSGTRLTVV.

The chain couples TRBV5-1 to TRBJ1-2; 9 bases map to TRBD1. The CDR3 spans 17 residues. Trimming removed 4 bases from V and 3 bases from J; junction bases left unmatched: 13. Germline CDR1 and CDR2: SGHRS and YFSETQ. CDR3 sequence (DNA): TGCGCCAGCAGCCTCGACGGCGTTACAGGGGGCTACTATGGCTACACCTTC. It is translated as CASSLDGVTGGYYGYTF.

This clone was found a few times. This chain links TRBV2 with TRBJ2-7; tentative D call: TRBD2 (6 bases). The V gene's germline CDR1 is SNHLY and CDR2 FYNNEI. The CDR3 spans 14 residues. The V end was cut by 4 bases, the J end by 3 bases, with 13 bases between. The chain's CDR3 is CASSVWGDLYEQYF. CDR3 in DNA: TGTGCCAGCAGTGTATGGGGGGATCTCTACGAGCAGTACTTC.

The V gene is TRBV7-9, the J gene TRBJ1-6; D gene unclear. The germline CDR1 and CDR2 sequences are SEHNR and FQNEAQ (reference sequence). CDR3 length: 14 residues. The V end was cut by 5 bases, the J end by 10 bases, with 15 bases between. DNA of the CDR3: TGTGCCAGCAGCCCTGGTGGGCCTATCTCACCCCTCCACTTT. Protein sequence: CASSPGGPISPLHF.

The rearrangement links TRBV5-1 to TRBJ1-1; the match to TRBD1 covers 7 bases. V lost 4 bases, J lost 8 bases, and 8 bases stayed unmatched. The germline gives CDR1 SGHRS, CDR2 YFSETQ. The CDR3 is 13 amino acids. The CDR3 here is CASSTGQDLEAFF. In DNA, the CDR3 is TGCGCCAGCAGCACCGGACAGGACCTGGAAGCTTTCTTT.

The CDR3 sequence: CASSDTKQVWGNIQYF. The CDR3 region has the DNA TGTGCCAGCAGTGACACTAAACAGGTCTGGGGAAACATTCAGTACTTC. The genes are TRBV6-1 and TRBJ2-4; D might be TRBD1 (5 bases). Germline CDR1 reads MNHNS; CDR2 reads SASEGT. The CDR3 is made up of 16 amino acids. V shed 3 bases and J shed 6 bases, with 18 bases lying between them.

Regarding this clone: Other DNA sequences in this sample translate to the same CDR3. The V and J genes are TRBV7-9 and TRBJ1-1, with 7 bases that match TRBD1. The V and J ends lost 3 bases and 1 base, in that order; junction bases with no gene match: 2. Germline lookup yields CDR1 SEHNR and CDR2 FQNEAQ (reference sequence). The CDR3 is 14 amino acids. DNA for the CDR3: TGTGCCAGCAGCTTGCGACAGGGGAACACTGAAGCTTTCTTT. Translating gives CASSLRQGNTEAFF.

The chain employs TRBV28 and TRBJ2-7, with 9 bases aligning to TRBD1. The germline V gene has CDR1 MDHEN and CDR2 SYDVKM. The CDR3 is made up of 16 amino acids. After removal of 8 bases from V and 3 bases from J, the junction contained 14 bases not matched to a gene. The CDR3 here is CASLTGGGNVYYEQYF. CDR3 coding DNA: TGTGCCAGCCTCACAGGGGGCGGCAATGTATACTACGAGCAGTACTTC. Full variable domain (remainder filled in from reference TRBV28 and TRBJ2-7): DVKVTQSSRYLVKRTGEKVFLECVQDMDHENMFWYRQDPGLGLRLIYFSYDVKMKEKGDIPEGYSVSREKKERFSLILESASTNQTSMYLCASLTGGGNVYYEQYFGPGTRLTVT.

V usage is TRBV19 and J usage is TRBJ1-6, with D possibly TRBD1 on 5 matching bases. Trimming pared 6 bases from V and 0 bases from J, leaving 9 bases between. The CDR3 sequence is 15 residues long. Germline V gene lookup returns CDR1 LNHDA and CDR2 SQIVND (reference sequence). The CDR3 DNA follows: TGTGCCAGTAGCCGACAGAGCTCCTATAATTCACCCCTCCACTTT. As protein: CASSRQSSYNSPLHF.

The chain links TRBV7-3 to TRBJ2-1, with D possibly matching TRBD1 (5 bases). CDR1 is SGHTA, CDR2 FQGTGA, per germline. The CDR3 loop spans 15 amino acids. The V gene lost 1 base and the J gene lost 1 base, with 8 bases spanning the gap. CDR3 in amino acids: CASSLKAGSYNEQFF. CDR3 DNA sequence: TGTGCCAGCAGCTTAAAGGCAGGGTCCTACAATGAGCAGTTCTTC. The full variable domain, its missing parts supplied by reference TRBV7-3 and TRBJ2-1, is GAGVSQTPSNKVTEKGKYVELRCDPISGHTALYWYRQSLGQGPEFLIYFQGTGAADDSGLPNDRFFAVRPEGSVSTLKIQRTERGDSAVYLCASSLKAGSYNEQFFGPGTRLTVL.